This entry concerns a single T cell receptor (beta chain). The target antigen is unknown. These data are taken from a study of T cells in pancreatic ductal adenocarcinoma. Study observations and caveats: Unique clonotypes were 8 to 10-fold more numerous in blood than in tumor. Mean clonality was around 0.11 in tumors and roughly 0.066 in blood, not significantly different.

This table comes from immunoSEQ multiplex PCR, and its TCRdb copy is limited to in-frame clones, with some not included. The profile shows roughly 100,000 clones, nearly 95% of them singletons. Surgery without prior neoadjuvant therapy was the treatment of the selected pancreatic ductal adenocarcinoma patients. This CDR3 contains 16 residues. Losses at the gene ends were 5 bases for V and 4 bases for J; bases not matched to a gene: 9. Looked up from germline, CDR1 is KGHSH and CDR2 is LQKENI. This clonotype originated in a human donor with pancreatic ductal adenocarcinoma. The chain joins TRBV18 to TRBJ2-2; 8 bases align to TRBD1. The source material was PBMCs. The CDR3 nucleotides are TGTGCCAGCTCATCTACGACAGGGGTCACCACCGGGGAGCTGTTTTTT. Encoded protein: CASSSTTGVTTGELFF.